The clone carrying this T cell receptor beta chain showed up just once. The sample comes from a study of blood T cell repertoires in COVID-19. Produced via immunoSEQ multiplex PCR; TCRdb's table is partial and in-frame only. The sample includes approximately 240,000 clones, around 84% seen only once; the top ten take 15% to 20%. Deletions cut 3 bases from V and 0 bases from J, with 20 bases between. CDR1 and CDR2 (germline): GTSNPN, SVGIG (reference sequence). This CDR3 comprises 17 residues. Sample: peripheral blood. V gene TRBV30 combines with J gene TRBJ1-2, with a weak D call TRBD1 (5 bases). This clonotype was obtained from a woman aged 80 or over with active or convalescent COVID-19. The CDR3 coding sequence is TGTGCCTGGAGATGGGGCTCCCAGGCCGTGTCTAACTATGGCTACACCTTC. It yields the protein CAWRWGSQAVSNYGYTF.